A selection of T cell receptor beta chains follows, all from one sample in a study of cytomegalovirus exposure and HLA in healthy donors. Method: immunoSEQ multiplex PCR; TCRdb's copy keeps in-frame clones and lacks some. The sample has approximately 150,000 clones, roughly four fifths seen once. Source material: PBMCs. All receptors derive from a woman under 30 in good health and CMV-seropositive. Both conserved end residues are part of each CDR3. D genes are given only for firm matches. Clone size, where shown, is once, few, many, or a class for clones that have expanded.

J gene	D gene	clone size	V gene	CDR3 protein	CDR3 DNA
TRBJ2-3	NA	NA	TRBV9	CASSYDRSTDTQYF	TGTGCCAGCAGTTACGACAGATCCACAGATACGCAGTATTTT
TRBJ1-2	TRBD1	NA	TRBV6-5	CASSYRGQGPNGYTF	TGTGCCAGCAGTTACCGGGGACAGGGGCCCAATGGCTACACCTTC
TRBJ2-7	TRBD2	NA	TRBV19	CASSFQTSGGLEQYF	TGTGCCAGTAGTTTCCAGACTAGCGGGGGGTTGGAGCAGTACTTC
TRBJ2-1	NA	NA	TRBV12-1	CASSFEVCGAAEQFF	TGTGCCAGCAGCTTTGAGGTTTGCGGGGCGGCCGAGCAGTTCTTC
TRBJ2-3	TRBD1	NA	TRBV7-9	CASVGTGTTDTQYF	TGTGCCAGCGTAGGGACAGGGACCACAGATACGCAGTATTTT
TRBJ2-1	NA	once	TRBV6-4	CASSNFEGTNPNEQFF	TGTGCCAGCAGCAACTTTGAGGGGACAAATCCCAATGAGCAGTTCTTC
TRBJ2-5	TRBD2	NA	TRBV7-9	CASSRSGEGETQYF	TGTGCCAGCAGCCGCAGCGGGGAGGGAGAGACCCAGTACTTC
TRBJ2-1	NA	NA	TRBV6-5	CASSYGHQGYNEQFF	TGTGCCAGCAGTTACGGCCACCAGGGCTACAATGAGCAGTTCTTC
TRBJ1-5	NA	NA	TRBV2	CASRKRQSNQPQHF	TGTGCCAGCAGGAAGAGACAGAGCAATCAGCCCCAGCACTTT
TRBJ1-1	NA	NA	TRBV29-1	CSVGNGATEAFF	TGCAGCGTTGGGAATGGGGCTACTGAAGCTTTCTTT
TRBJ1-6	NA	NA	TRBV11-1	CASSPGYNSPLHF	TGTGCCAGCAGCCCAGGGTATAATTCACCCCTCCACTTT
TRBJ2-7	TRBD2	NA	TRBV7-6	CASSLGGGGREQYF	TGTGCCAGCAGCTTAGGCGGGGGGGGTCGCGAGCAGTACTTC
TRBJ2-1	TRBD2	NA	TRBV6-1	CASRRGTSGSNEQFF	TGTGCCAGCCGCCGGGGGACTAGCGGATCTAATGAGCAGTTCTTC
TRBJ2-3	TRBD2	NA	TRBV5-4	CASSSGLAENTDTQYF	TGTGCCAGCAGCTCCGGACTAGCGGAAAACACAGATACGCAGTATTTT
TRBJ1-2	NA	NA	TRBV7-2	CASSLWAARDYGYTF	TGTGCCAGCAGCTTGTGGGCAGCCAGGGATTATGGCTACACCTTC
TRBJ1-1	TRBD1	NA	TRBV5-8	CASSIRQGMNTEAFF	TGTGCCAGCAGCATACGACAGGGGATGAACACTGAAGCTTTCTTT